The 6 T cell receptor beta chains below all came from one sample that was sequenced in a study of blood T cell repertoires in COVID-19. Assay: immunoSEQ multiplex PCR; the TCRdb copy retains only in-frame clones and omits some. This table holds a few hundred thousand clones, 85% to 90% found once. The source material was PBMCs or T cells enriched from blood (not recorded which). These receptors all come from a woman in her late teens or twenties who had recovered from COVID-19.

This rearrangement joins TRBV30 to TRBJ1-4; D remains unclear. The germline V gene encodes CDR1 GTSNPN and CDR2 SVGIG (reference sequence). The ends were cut back, 0 bases at V and 3 bases at J, with 11 bases in the middle. The CDR3 contains 15 residues. CDR3 DNA: TGTGCCTGGAGTGTACTAACCGTCCCTAATGAAAAACTGTTTTTT. This translates into CAWSVLTVPNEKLFF. The full variable domain, with the rest looked up from reference TRBV30 and TRBJ1-4, is SQTIHQWPATLVQPVGSPLSLECTVEGTSNPNLYWYRQAAGRGLQLLFYSVGIGQISSEVPQNLSASRPQDRQFILSSKKLLLSDSGFYLCAWSVLTVPNEKLFFGSGTQLSVL.

The CDR3 region is CASSLTGGVTNEKLFF. CDR3 sequence (DNA): TGTGCCAGCAGCTTAACAGGGGGGGTAACTAATGAAAAACTGTTTTTT. The V call is TRBV7-9, the J call TRBJ1-4; TRBD1 agrees at 8 bases. Germline values: CDR1 SEHNR, CDR2 FQNEAQ (reference sequence). This CDR3 region has 16 residues. Trimming cost V 2 bases and J 1 base; bases outside gene matches: 3.

This chain joins TRBV9 and TRBJ2-1, with TRBD2 identical over 7 bases. The J segment lost 4 bases and the V segment lost 0 bases, leaving 4 bases of the junction unmatched. CDR3 length: 15 residues. From germline, CDR1 is SGDLS and CDR2 YYNGEE. The CDR3 DNA reads TGTGCCAGCAGCGTAGGAGCGGGGAGTTACAATGAGCAGTTCTTC. Protein sequence: CASSVGAGSYNEQFF.

This chain's CDR3 is CASSRTAVNYGYTF. The CDR3 bases are TGTGCCAGCAGCCGAACAGCCGTTAACTATGGCTACACCTTC. The chain is built from TRBV7-9 and TRBJ1-2; D gene unclear. The CDR3 contains 14 residues. V was cut by 5 bases and J by 1 base, with 11 bases left in between. CDR1 and CDR2 from the germline V gene are SEHNR and FQNEAQ (reference sequence).

The rearrangement links TRBV2 to TRBJ1-5; no clear D. Germline values: CDR1 SNHLY, CDR2 FYNNEI. The CDR3 sequence is 14 residues long. V lost 8 bases, J lost 6 bases, and 17 bases lay in between. The DNA of the CDR3 is TGTGCCAGCTCCGGAGGGAATCGAGGTCAGCCCCAGCATTTT. Residues: CASSGGNRGQPQHF.

This sequence joins TRBV12-3 or TRBV12-4 and TRBJ1-4; D is undetermined. V lost 2 bases, J lost 6 bases, and 4 bases lay in between. CDR3 size: 12 residues. The CDR3 DNA follows: TGTGCCAGCAGTTTATTCGATGAAAAACTGTTTTTT. This sequence encodes CASSLFDEKLFF.